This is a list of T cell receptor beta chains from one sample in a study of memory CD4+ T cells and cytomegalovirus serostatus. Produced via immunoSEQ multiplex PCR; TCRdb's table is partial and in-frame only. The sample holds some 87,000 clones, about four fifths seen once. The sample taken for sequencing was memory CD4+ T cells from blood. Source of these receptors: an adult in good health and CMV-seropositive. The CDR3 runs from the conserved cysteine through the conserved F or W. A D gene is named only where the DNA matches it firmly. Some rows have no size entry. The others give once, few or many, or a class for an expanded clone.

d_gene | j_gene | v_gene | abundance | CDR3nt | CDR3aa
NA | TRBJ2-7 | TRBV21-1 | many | TGTGCCAGCAGCAAAAGATTAGCGCCTACCTACGAGCAGTACTTC | CASSKRLAPTYEQYF
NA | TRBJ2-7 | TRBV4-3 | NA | TGCGCCAGCAGCCAAGATCTGTCGGGTTACTCCTACGAGCAGTACTTC | CASSQDLSGYSYEQYF
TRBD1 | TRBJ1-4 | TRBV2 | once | TGTGCCAGCAGCGAGGACAGGGAGGGAAAACTGTTTTTT | CASSEDREGKLFF
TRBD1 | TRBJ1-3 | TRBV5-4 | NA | TGTGCCAGCAGCCTAACCCCGGGACAGGGGCGATATTTT | CASSLTPGQGRYF
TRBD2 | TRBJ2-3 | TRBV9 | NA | TGTGCCAGCAGCTCCGCCGGGACTAGCGGTGCAACAGATACGCAGTATTTT | CASSSAGTSGATDTQYF
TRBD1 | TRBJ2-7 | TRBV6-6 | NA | TGTGCCAGCAGTTACTTAGGACAGGGCTACGAGCAGTACTTC | CASSYLGQGYEQYF
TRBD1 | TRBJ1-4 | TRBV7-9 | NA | TGTGCCAGCAGCCACAGGGGTAGGGATGCCGGAGAAAAACTGTTTTTT | CASSHRGRDAGEKLFF
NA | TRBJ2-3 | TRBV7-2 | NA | TGTGCCAGCAGCTTAAGGACAGCGGATACGCAGTATTTT | CASSLRTADTQYF
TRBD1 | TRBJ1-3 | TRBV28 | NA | TGTGCCAGCAGTGTCAGGGGGCTGTCTGGAAACACCATATATTTT | CASSVRGLSGNTIYF
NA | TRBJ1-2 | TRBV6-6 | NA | TGTGCCAGCAGTTACGGCGGGACGGGAGGCTACACCTTC | CASSYGGTGGYTF
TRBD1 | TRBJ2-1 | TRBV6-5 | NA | TGTGCCAGCAGCCGAGGGCAGGGGGTCAATGAGCAGTTCTTC | CASSRGQGVNEQFF
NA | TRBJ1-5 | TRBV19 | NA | TGTGCCAGTAGTCTCTTACACAGGGACAATCAGCCCCAGCATTTT | CASSLLHRDNQPQHF
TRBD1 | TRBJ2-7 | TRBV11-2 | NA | TGTGCCAGCAGCCCGGACAGGGTAGGCTCCTACGAGCAGTACTTC | CASSPDRVGSYEQYF
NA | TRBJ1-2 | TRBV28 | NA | TGTGCCAGCACAGGGAACTATGGCTACACCTTC | CASTGNYGYTF
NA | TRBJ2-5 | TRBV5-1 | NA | TGCGCCAGCTCCCTCAGGGGGGAAGAGACCCAGTACTTC | CASSLRGEETQYF
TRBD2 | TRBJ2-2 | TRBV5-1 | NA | TGCGCCAGCAGCGATCTAGCGGGAAGTAACACCGGGGAGCTGTTTTTT | CASSDLAGSNTGELFF
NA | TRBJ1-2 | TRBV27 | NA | TGTGCCAGCACTTCAGACAGGCTCTATGGCTACACCTTC | CASTSDRLYGYTF
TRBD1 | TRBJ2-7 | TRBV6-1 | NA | TGTGCCAGCAGACGCGGGACAGGGGGTACCTACGAGCAGTACTTC | CASRRGTGGTYEQYF
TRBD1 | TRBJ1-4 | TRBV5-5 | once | TGTGCCAGCAGCTCCACGGGACAGGGGGCTTCAGGGAATGAAAAACTGTTTTTT | CASSSTGQGASGNEKLFF
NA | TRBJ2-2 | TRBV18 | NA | TGTGCCAGCTCACCACAGAACACCGGGGAGCTGTTTTTT | CASSPQNTGELFF
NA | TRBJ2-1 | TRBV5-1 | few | TGCGCCAGCAGCCGATCGAGGGATGAGCAGTTCTTC | CASSRSRDEQFF
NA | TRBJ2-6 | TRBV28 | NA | TGTGCCAGCAGTCCCGGATCGTTGGCATCTGGGGCCAACGTCCTGACTTTC | CASSPGSLASGANVLTF
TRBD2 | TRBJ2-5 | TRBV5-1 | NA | TGCGCCAGCAGCCAAGGGACTAGCGGGAGTTCAGAGACCCAGTACTTC | CASSQGTSGSSETQYF
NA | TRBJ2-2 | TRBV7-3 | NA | TGTGCCAGCGCTAGCGACTCCGGGGAGCTGTTTTTT | CASASDSGELFF
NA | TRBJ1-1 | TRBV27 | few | TGTGCCAGCAGTCGTCTGAGGACATCGGTCACTGAAGCTTTCTTT | CASSRLRTSVTEAFF
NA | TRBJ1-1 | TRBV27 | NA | TGTGCCAGCAGTTTGACACTTTTGAACACTGAAGCTTTCTTT | CASSLTLLNTEAFF